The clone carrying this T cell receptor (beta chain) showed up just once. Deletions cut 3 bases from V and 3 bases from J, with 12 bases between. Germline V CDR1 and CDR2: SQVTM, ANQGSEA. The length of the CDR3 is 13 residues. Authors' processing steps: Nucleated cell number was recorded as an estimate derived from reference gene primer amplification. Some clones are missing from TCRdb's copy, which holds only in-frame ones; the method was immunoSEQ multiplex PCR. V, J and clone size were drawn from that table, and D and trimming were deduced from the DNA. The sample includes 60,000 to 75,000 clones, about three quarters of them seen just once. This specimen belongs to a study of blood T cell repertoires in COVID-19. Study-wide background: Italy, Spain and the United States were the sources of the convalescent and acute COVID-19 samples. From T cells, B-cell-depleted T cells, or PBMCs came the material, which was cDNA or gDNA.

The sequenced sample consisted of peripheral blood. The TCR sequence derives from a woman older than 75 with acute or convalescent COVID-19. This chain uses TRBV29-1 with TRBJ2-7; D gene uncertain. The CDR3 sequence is CSVEGPLGYEQYF. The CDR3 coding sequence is TGCAGCGTTGAGGGCCCGCTGGGCTACGAGCAGTACTTC.